These 15 T cell receptor beta chains were all obtained from the same sample, sequenced in a study of cytomegalovirus exposure and HLA in healthy donors. Researchers ran the PCR with 60 Vbeta and 13 Jbeta primers. Sequenced by immunoSEQ multiplex PCR; TCRdb stores in-frame clones only, minus some. The sample includes some 120,000 clones, approximately 80% of them seen just once. The sequenced sample was PBMCs. The receptors originated from a young man in good health and CMV-seronegative.

This clone was observed a single time. The chain links TRBV6-4 to TRBJ1-6; no clear D. Trimming removed 3 bases from V and 7 bases from J, with 13 bases in between. Germline assignment: CDR1 MRHNA and CDR2 SNTAGT. This CDR3 is 15 amino acids long. This chain's CDR3 is CASSEAEGGNSPLHF. The CDR3 DNA sequence: TGTGCCAGCAGTGAGGCAGAGGGAGGGAATTCACCCCTCCACTTT.

This sequence joins TRBV6-6 and TRBJ2-7; 10 nucleotides align to TRBD1. This CDR3 is built from 16 residues. Germline lookup yields CDR1 MNHNY and CDR2 SVGAGI (reference sequence). V shed 5 bases, J shed 2 bases, and the junction held 9 bases outside the gene matches. The CDR3 DNA sequence: TGTGCCAGCAGTGGTCCCGGGACAGGGGCTACCTACGAGCAGTACTTC. It encodes CASSGPGTGATYEQYF.

This clone was seen only once. V is TRBV5-6 and J is TRBJ1-2; 12 nucleotides line up with TRBD1. This CDR3 comprises 17 residues. In germline, CDR1 is SGHDT, CDR2 YYEEEE. Trimming cost V 2 bases and J 6 bases; bases outside gene matches: 11. CDR3 DNA: TGTGCCAGCAGCTTTGACCGGGACAGGGGGCTTAATAATGGCTACACCTTC. Translation: CASSFDRDRGLNNGYTF.

The chain recombines TRBV9 with TRBJ2-3; a possible D gene is TRBD2 (6 bases). The V gene's germline CDR1 is SGDLS and CDR2 YYNGEE. The CDR3 extends over 17 amino acids. V lost 3 bases, J lost 2 bases, and 19 bases lay in between. The CDR3 region has the DNA TGTGCCAGCAGCGATTCGGAAGGTAGCGGTGTCACAGATACGCAGTATTTT. It is translated as CASSDSEGSGVTDTQYF.

The chain uses TRBV5-3 and TRBJ2-5; 7 nucleotides align to TRBD1. TRBV5-3 is identified as an open reading frame with a role that is uncertain. With 4 bases clipped from V and 4 bases from J, the junction kept 10 bases outside the gene matches. The CDR3 runs to 15 residues. The CDR3 DNA is TGTGCCAGAAGCCCCGGTGACAGGGTGACAGAGACCCAGTACTTC. Protein: CARSPGDRVTETQYF.

V is TRBV18 and J is TRBJ2-5; D perhaps matches TRBD2 (6 bases). The CDR3 runs to 13 residues. V gave up 5 bases and J gave up 3 bases, with 10 bases separating them. Germline V gene lookup returns CDR1 KGHSH and CDR2 LQKENI. The CDR3 here is CASSNGGKETQYF. The CDR3 DNA reads TGTGCCAGCTCAAATGGGGGGAAAGAGACCCAGTACTTC.

The DNA of the CDR3 is TGTGCCAGCAGCTTGTATAGGGGTTCCTATAATTCACCCCTCCACTTT. Encoded protein: CASSLYRGSYNSPLHF. The chain recombines TRBV5-6 with TRBJ1-6; D is possibly TRBD1 (5 bases). CDR3 length equals 16 residues. Germline V gives CDR1 SGHDT, CDR2 YYEEEE. The V and J ends lost 1 base and 1 base respectively, with 9 bases between them.

The chain employs TRBV5-1 and TRBJ1-2, with D possibly being TRBD1 (6 bases). The V gene lost 0 bases and the J gene lost 5 bases, with 8 bases spanning the gap. Per the germline V gene, CDR1 is SGHRS and CDR2 is YFSETQ. The CDR3 is made up of 13 amino acids. In DNA, the CDR3 is TGCGCCAGCAGCTTGGCAGGGGTGTATGGCTACACCTTC. This gives the protein CASSLAGVYGYTF.

The chain is built from TRBV6-5 and TRBJ1-1; no clear D. The CDR3 consists of 16 residues. Deletions cut 0 bases from V and 6 bases from J, with 17 bases between. CDR1 is MNHEY, CDR2 SVGAGI, per germline. Here the CDR3 DNA reads TGTGCCAGCAGTTACTCGCGCTTTGGAGGGCTCTCTGAAGCTTTCTTT. Encoded protein: CASSYSRFGGLSEAFF.

The chain has TRBV15 and TRBJ2-3; 9 bases are a match to TRBD1. V was pared by 2 bases and J by 3 bases, with 6 bases of the junction left unmatched. Germline values: CDR1 LNHNV, CDR2 YYDKDF (reference sequence). This CDR3 is 16 amino acids long. The CDR3: CATSRTTGTGTDTQYF. The CDR3 DNA is TGTGCCACCAGCAGAACTACCGGGACAGGGACAGATACGCAGTATTTT.

The chain carries TRBV2 and TRBJ2-1; TRBD2 agrees at 7 bases. This CDR3 contains 15 residues. The germline V gene encodes CDR1 SNHLY and CDR2 FYNNEI. The V gene end was trimmed by 7 bases and the J gene end by 5 bases; junction bases not matched to a gene: 11. DNA for the CDR3: TGTGCCAGCACTGCCTGGGGCGGGAGTAACAATGAGCAGTTCTTC. Translation gives CASTAWGGSNNEQFF.

This clone has a single count. The chain employs TRBV7-9 and TRBJ1-1; maybe TRBD1 (6 bases). The CDR3 has 14 residues. Germline V CDR1 and CDR2: SEHNR, FQNEAQ (reference sequence). The V gene lost 8 bases and the J gene lost 0 bases, with 13 bases spanning the gap. This CDR3 reads CASLETGMNTEAFF. The DNA of the CDR3 is TGTGCCAGCCTCGAGACAGGAATGAACACTGAAGCTTTCTTT. The full variable domain, in which reference TRBV7-9 and TRBJ1-1 provide the parts outside the CDR3, is DTGVSQNPRHKITKRGQNVTFRCDPISEHNRLYWYRQTLGQGPEFLTYFQNEAQLEKSRLLSDRFSAERPKGSFSTLEIQRTEQGDSAMYLCASLETGMNTEAFFGQGTRLTVV.

The rearrangement links TRBV14 to TRBJ1-6; maybe TRBD1 (5 bases). This CDR3 contains 15 residues. Germline CDR1 and CDR2: SGHDN and FVKESK. Trimming took 2 bases from V and 1 from J, leaving 6 bases between them. The CDR3 is CASSQQGSYNSPLHF. As DNA, the CDR3 is TGTGCCAGCAGCCAACAGGGATCCTATAATTCACCCCTCCACTTT.

Concerning this clone itself: The sample carries other DNA sequences with the same CDR3. The CDR3 DNA follows: TGTGCCAGCTCTCCGACAGGGGATTCACCCCTCCACTTT. Translation gives CASSPTGDSPLHF. The chain is built from TRBV18 and TRBJ1-6; TRBD1 matches at 8 bases. The CDR3 runs 13 residues. Trimming at V came to 6 bases and at J to 8 bases, leaving 3 bases not matched to a gene. Germline CDR1 KGHSH, CDR2 LQKENI.

The chain recombines TRBV6-5 with TRBJ2-7, with D maybe TRBD1 (7 bases). The CDR3 is 13 residues long. The V and J ends lost 4 bases and 6 bases respectively, with 13 bases between them. CDR1 is MNHEY and CDR2 is SVGAGI in the germline V gene. The CDR3 DNA reads TGTGCCAGCAGTTTAGGAGGGGGCGGCGAGCAGTACTTC. It translates to CASSLGGGGEQYF.